This TCR beta chain was found in a study of response to subunit inactivated influenza vaccine. Trimming took off 3 bases at V and 6 bases at J, with 13 bases between the two ends. Germline V gene lookup returns CDR1 SGHKS and CDR2 YYEKEE (reference sequence). The CDR3 length is 14 residues. This clonotype was counted only a few times. Antigen specificity is unknown. Study results and caveats: Each seasonal influenza vaccination recruits few new T cells, the authors suggested.

TCRdb analysed the RT-PCR reads with MiXCR anew, one entry per CDR3 protein. The sample carries about 700,000 distinct CDR3 sequences, approximately 14% recorded once. Sequencing used PBMCs from blood, obtained about 14 days before vaccination. This TCR derives from a man aged 45-65 years who received an inactivated influenza vaccine. The genes are TRBV5-5 and TRBJ2-4, with D perhaps TRBD1 (6 bases). The CDR3 coding sequence is TGTGCCAGCAGCTCCCGGGACACGGGAAACATTCAGTACTTC. It is translated as CASSSRDTGNIQYF.